This TCR beta chain was recorded in a study of monozygotic twins with inflammatory bowel disease. TCRdb re-called the 5' RACE reads and catalogs CDR3 proteins one per entry, DNA excluded. This specimen shows around 370,000 distinct CDR3 sequences; the ten leading clones hold approximately 2.8%. The sequenced sample consisted of blood. The sequence derives from a human donor with ulcerative colitis or Crohn's disease, or a healthy co-twin of an affected twin (not recorded which).

CDR3 sequence: CASSQDTSSYNSPLHF. The chain employs TRBV4-1 and TRBJ1-6. This CDR3 is built from 16 residues. CDR1 MGHRA and CDR2 YSYEKL come from the germline V gene.